This T cell receptor beta chain comes out of a study of human T cells and chemical hapten exposure. The germline CDR1 and CDR2 sequences are MNHNS and SASEGT. The CDR3 spans 13 residues. Trimming stripped 6 bases from V and 5 bases from J, with 11 bases between. This clonotype was observed a handful of times. Study processing details: The number of TCRs in each sample had a median of about 96,000 and spanned 23,224 to 690,600. TCRdb re-derived calls from the RACE reads in MiXCR, one entry per CDR3 protein. Here the V and J calls rest on TCRdb's processing, not on the authors' analysis. The data contain approximately 49,000 distinct CDR3 sequences, 9% to 9.5% of them singletons. The time point was: patch test 1, 2 weeks after DPC sensitization. Noted treatment: therapeutic diphenylcyclopropenone sensitization with weekly scalp DPC. Each patch test followed a blood draw.

The gene calls are TRBV6-1 and TRBJ1-5, with D perhaps matching TRBD1 (5 bases). The TCR was taken from a woman aged 50 to 60 with alopecia areata. Some clones in this sample may be carry-over from other donors' samples. The specimen comprised whole blood, sampled in connection with sensitization to the hapten diphenylcyclopropenone (DPC). CDR3 nucleotide sequence: TGTGCCAGCAGATTGGACATTTATCAGCCCCAGCATTTT. This translates into CASRLDIYQPQHF.